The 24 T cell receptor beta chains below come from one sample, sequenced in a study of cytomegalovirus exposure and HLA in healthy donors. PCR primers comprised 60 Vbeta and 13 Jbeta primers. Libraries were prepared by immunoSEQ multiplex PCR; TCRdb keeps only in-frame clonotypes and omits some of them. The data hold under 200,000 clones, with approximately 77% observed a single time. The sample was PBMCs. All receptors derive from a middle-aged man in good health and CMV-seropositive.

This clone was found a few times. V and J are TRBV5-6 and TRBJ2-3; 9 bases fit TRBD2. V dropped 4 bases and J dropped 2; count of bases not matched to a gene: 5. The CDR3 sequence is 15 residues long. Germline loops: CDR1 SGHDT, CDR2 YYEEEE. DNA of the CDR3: TGTGCCAGCAGCGTCAGCGGGGGGTACACAGATACGCAGTATTTT. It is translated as CASSVSGGYTDTQYF.

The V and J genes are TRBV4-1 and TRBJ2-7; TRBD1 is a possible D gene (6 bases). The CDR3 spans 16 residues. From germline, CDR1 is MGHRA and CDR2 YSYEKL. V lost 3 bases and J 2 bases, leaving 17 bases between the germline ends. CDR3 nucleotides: TGCGCCAGCAGCCAGACGTCAGGGGCTCCCGCCTACGAGCAGTACTTC. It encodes CASSQTSGAPAYEQYF.

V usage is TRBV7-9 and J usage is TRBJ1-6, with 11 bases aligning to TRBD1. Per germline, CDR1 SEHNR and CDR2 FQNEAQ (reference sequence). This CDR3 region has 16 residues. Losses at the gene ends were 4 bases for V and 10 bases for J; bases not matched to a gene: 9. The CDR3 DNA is TGTGCCAGCAGCTCGCATGGGGGACAGGGGGGATCACCCCTCCACTTT. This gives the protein CASSSHGGQGGSPLHF.

The CDR3 nucleotides read TGCAGCGTTGAAGAGGGACTAGCGGGAGCGGGGACCCAGTACTTC. This sequence encodes CSVEEGLAGAGTQYF. The chain is built from TRBV29-1 and TRBJ2-5, with 14 bases matching TRBD2. The length of the CDR3 is 15 residues. Trimming took 0 bases from V and 7 from J; bases not matched to a gene: 4. The germline gives CDR1 SQVTM, CDR2 ANQGSEA.

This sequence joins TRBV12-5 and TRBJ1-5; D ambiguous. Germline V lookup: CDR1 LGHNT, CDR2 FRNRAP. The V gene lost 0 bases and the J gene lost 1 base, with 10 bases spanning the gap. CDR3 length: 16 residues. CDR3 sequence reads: CASGLVRGSSNQPQHF. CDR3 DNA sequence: TGTGCTAGTGGTTTGGTGCGAGGTTCGAGCAATCAGCCCCAGCATTTT.

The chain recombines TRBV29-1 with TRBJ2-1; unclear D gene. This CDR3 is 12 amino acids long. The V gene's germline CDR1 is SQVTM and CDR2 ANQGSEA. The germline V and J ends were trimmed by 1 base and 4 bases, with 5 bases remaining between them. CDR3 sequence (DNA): TGCAGCGTTGAAGGTTCGTACAATGAGCAGTTCTTC. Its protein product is CSVEGSYNEQFF.

CDR3 protein: CASSSRSGANVLTF. In DNA form, the CDR3 reads TGTGCCAGCAGTTCCAGGTCTGGGGCCAACGTCCTGACTTTC. V is TRBV6-5 and J is TRBJ2-6, with D unresolved. V was pared by 4 bases and J by 1 base, with 5 bases between. This CDR3 contains 14 residues. CDR1 and CDR2 (germline): MNHEY, SVGAGI.

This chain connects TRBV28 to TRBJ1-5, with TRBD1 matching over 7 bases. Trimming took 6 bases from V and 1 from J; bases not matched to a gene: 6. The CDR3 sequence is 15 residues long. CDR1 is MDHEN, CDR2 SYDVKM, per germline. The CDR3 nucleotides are TGTGCCAGCAGAAAACAGGGGATCAGCAATCAGCCCCAGCATTTT. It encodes CASRKQGISNQPQHF. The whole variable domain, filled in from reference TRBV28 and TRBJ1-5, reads DVKVTQSSRYLVKRTGEKVFLECVQDMDHENMFWYRQDPGLGLRLIYFSYDVKMKEKGDIPEGYSVSREKKERFSLILESASTNQTSMYLCASRKQGISNQPQHFGDGTRLSIL.

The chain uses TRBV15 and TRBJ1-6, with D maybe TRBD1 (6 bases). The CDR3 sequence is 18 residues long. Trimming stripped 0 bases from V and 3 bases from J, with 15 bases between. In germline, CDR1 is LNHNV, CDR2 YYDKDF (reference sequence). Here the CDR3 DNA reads TGTGCCACCAGCAGAGATCCCCCGGGGGGCGTCTATAATTCACCCCTCCACTTT. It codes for CATSRDPPGGVYNSPLHF.

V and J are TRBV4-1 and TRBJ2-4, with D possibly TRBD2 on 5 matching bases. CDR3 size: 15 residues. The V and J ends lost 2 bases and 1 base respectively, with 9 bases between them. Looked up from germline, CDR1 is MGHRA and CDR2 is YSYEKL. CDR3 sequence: CASSQLGVAKNIQYF. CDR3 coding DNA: TGCGCCAGCAGCCAACTCGGGGTGGCCAAAAACATTCAGTACTTC.

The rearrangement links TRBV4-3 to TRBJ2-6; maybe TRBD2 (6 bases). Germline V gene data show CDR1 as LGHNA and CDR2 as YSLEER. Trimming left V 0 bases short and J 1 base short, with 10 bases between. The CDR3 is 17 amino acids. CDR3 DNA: TGCGCCAGCAGCCAAGATCGGAGGGGATCTGGGGCCAACGTCCTGACTTTC. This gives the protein CASSQDRRGSGANVLTF.

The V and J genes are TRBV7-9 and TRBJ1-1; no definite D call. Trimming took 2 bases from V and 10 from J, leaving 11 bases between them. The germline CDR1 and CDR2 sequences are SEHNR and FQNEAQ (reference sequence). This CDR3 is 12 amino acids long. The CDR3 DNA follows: TGTGCCAGCAGCTTAATGGTCCGACTAGCTTTCTTT. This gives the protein CASSLMVRLAFF.

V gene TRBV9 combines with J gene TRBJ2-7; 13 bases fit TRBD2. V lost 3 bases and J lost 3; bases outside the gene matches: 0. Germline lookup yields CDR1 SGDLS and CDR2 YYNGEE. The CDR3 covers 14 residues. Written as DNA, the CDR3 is TGTGCCAGCAGCGGACTAGCGGGGGGCTACGAGCAGTACTTC. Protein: CASSGLAGGYEQYF.

The CDR3 loop reads CSVVPTGTSGSPSSYNEQFF. CDR3 sequence (DNA): TGCAGCGTTGTCCCTACCGGGACTAGCGGGAGTCCGAGCTCCTACAATGAGCAGTTCTTC. The rearrangement links TRBV29-1 to TRBJ2-1; 14 bases map to TRBD2. This CDR3 is built from 20 residues. The J segment lost 0 bases and the V segment lost 4 bases, leaving 14 bases of the junction unmatched. CDR1 and CDR2 (germline): SQVTM, ANQGSEA.

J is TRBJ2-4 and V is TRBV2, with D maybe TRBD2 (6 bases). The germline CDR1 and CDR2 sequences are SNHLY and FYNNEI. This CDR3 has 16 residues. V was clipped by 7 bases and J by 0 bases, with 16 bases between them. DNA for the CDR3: TGTGCCAGCACGATTAAATACGGGGGAGCCAAAAACATTCAGTACTTC. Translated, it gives CASTIKYGGAKNIQYF.

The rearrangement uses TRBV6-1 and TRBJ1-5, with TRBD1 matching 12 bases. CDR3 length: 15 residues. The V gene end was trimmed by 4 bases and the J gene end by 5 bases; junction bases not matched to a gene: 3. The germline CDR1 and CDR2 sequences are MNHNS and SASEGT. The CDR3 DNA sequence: TGTGCCAGCAGTGGGGGACAGGGGGCCTATCAGCCCCAGCATTTT. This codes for CASSGGQGAYQPQHF.

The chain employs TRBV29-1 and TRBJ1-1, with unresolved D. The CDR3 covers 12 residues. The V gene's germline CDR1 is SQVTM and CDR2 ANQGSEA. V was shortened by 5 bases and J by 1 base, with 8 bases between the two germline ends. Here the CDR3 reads CSVRTRNTEAFF. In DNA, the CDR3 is TGCAGCGTTAGAACTCGGAACACTGAAGCTTTCTTT. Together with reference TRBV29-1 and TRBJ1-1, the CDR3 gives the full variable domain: SAVISQKPSRDICQRGTSLTIQCQVDSQVTMMFWYRQQPGQSLTLIATANQGSEATYESGFVIDKFPISRPNLTFSTLTVSNMSPEDSSIYLCSVRTRNTEAFFGQGTRLTVV.

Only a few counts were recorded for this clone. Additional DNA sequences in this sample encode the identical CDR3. The CDR3 loop reads CASSYGSGGAYEQYF. The CDR3 DNA reads TGTGCCAGCAGTTACGGGTCGGGGGGAGCCTACGAGCAGTACTTC. The genes are TRBV6-5 and TRBJ2-7; 7 nucleotides agree with TRBD2. The CDR3 is made up of 15 amino acids. Trimming at V came to 2 bases and at J to 2 bases, leaving 6 bases not matched to a gene. CDR1 and CDR2 (germline): MNHEY, SVGAGI.

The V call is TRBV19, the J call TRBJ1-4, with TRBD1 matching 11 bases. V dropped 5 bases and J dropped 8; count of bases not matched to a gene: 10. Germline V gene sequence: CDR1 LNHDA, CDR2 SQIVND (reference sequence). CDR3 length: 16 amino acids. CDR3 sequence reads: CASSFQSGQGGEKLFF. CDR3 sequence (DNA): TGTGCCAGTAGTTTTCAGTCGGGACAGGGGGGCGAAAAACTGTTTTTT.

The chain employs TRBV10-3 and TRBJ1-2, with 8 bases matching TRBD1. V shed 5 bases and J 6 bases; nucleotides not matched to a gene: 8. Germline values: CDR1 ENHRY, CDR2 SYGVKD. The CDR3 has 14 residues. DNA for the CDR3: TGTGCCATCAGTACCTCAGGGGGCGGTAATGGCTACACCTTC. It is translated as CAISTSGGGNGYTF.

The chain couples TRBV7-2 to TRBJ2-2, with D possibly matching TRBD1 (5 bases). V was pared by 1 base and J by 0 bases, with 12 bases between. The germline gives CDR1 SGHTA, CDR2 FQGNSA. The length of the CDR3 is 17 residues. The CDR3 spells CASSLVAGPSNTGELFF. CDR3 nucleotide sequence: TGTGCCAGCAGCTTAGTGGCAGGGCCGTCGAACACCGGGGAGCTGTTTTTT.

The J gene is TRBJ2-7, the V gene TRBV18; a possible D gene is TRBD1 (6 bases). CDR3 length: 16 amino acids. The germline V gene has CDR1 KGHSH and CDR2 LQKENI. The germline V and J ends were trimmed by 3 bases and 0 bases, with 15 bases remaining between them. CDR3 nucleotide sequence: TGTGCCAGCTCACCGTGGGCAGGGGAAAGCTCCTACGAGCAGTACTTC. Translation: CASSPWAGESSYEQYF.

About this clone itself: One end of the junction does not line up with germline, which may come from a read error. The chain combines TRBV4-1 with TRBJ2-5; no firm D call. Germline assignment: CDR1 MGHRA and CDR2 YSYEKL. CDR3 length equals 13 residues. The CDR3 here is CASSQSVRETQYF. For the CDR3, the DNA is TGTGCCAGCAGCCAATCGGTACGCGAGACCCAGTACTTC.

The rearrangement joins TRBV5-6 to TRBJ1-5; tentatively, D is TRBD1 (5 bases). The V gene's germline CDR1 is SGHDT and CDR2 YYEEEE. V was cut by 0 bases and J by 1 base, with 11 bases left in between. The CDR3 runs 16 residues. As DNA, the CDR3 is TGTGCCAGCAGCTTGGGGGCTTCAGGGAGCAATCAGCCCCAGCATTTT. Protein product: CASSLGASGSNQPQHF.